This T cell receptor (beta chain) was recovered during a study of human T cells and chemical hapten exposure. In the study overall: Predominantly women, the patients had alopecia areata, totalis or universalis.

Time point of the sample: patch test 2, 6 weeks after DPC sensitization. As for treatment: therapeutic diphenylcyclopropenone sensitization with weekly scalp DPC. Attachment of unique molecular identifiers to individual cDNA molecules was performed in the library. Under the authors' procedure: A per-sample median of roughly 96,000 TCRs was observed, with a range of roughly 20,000 to 690,600. Via MiXCR, TCRdb re-called the RACE reads, giving one row per CDR3 protein. These V and J calls derive from TCRdb rather than the authors' analysis. The repertoire holds 80,000 to 100,000 distinct CDR3 sequences, with around 9.3% as singletons. Turning to this clonotype: Its antigen is still unknown.

CDR3 length: 15 amino acids. The germline V gene has CDR1 SNHLY and CDR2 FYNNEI. Trimming cost V 7 bases and J 3 bases; bases outside gene matches: 11. Study results and limitations: DPC sensitization produced no change in TCRs with frequency above 1 in 1000.

The J gene is TRBJ1-1, the V gene TRBV2; 7 bases align to TRBD1. The source material was whole blood, sampled in connection with sensitization to the hapten diphenylcyclopropenone (DPC). The TCR sequence derives from a woman in her forties with alopecia areata. Some clones in this sample may be carry-over from other donors' samples. The CDR3 here is CASNPTTGKDTEAFF. The CDR3, as DNA: TGTGCCAGCAACCCTACGACAGGGAAGGACACTGAAGCTTTCTTT.